This TCR beta chain was sequenced during a study of human T cells and chemical hapten exposure. Study summary: Patch tests put 0.01% DPC on the upper back, and the results were checked at 6 days.

This clonotype has at least ten counts. Its antigen is unknown. Study-level points and caveats: Donors in the study had alopecia, meaning their immune response may differ from healthy people's. The formation of large CDR3 similarity clusters by expanded TCRs significantly exceeded that of controls.

V dropped 5 bases and J dropped 4 bases, with 9 bases sitting between them. The length of the CDR3 is 13 residues. CDR1 and CDR2 from the germline V gene are SGHVS and FQNEAQ. As for time point: patch test 2, 6 weeks after DPC sensitization. Treatment meaning: therapeutic diphenylcyclopropenone sensitization with weekly scalp DPC. Sample donors consisted of patients with alopecia, aged 18 to 70 years, who were suitable for DPC. A single record per CDR3 protein comes from TCRdb applying MiXCR to the RACE reads. The table lists under 100,000 distinct CDR3 sequences, approximately 10% of them singletons.

The V gene is TRBV7-8, the J gene TRBJ2-1; tentatively, D is TRBD1 (6 bases). The source of this sequence is a woman aged 35 to 49 with alopecia areata. Some clones in this sample may be carry-over from other donors' samples. This sample comprised whole blood, obtained in connection with sensitization to the hapten diphenylcyclopropenone (DPC). The CDR3 here is CASSHDRYNEQFF. In DNA, the CDR3 is TGTGCCAGCAGCCACGACAGGTACAATGAGCAGTTCTTC.